The rows below give T cell receptor beta chains drawn from one sample of a study of technical replicates of blood from four donors. Data came from immunoSEQ multiplex PCR; TCRdb stores just in-frame clones and leaves some out. The data contain over 90,000 clones, about 95% of them seen just once; the ten biggest clones take up around 0.21%. Sequencing was done on a sample of T cells isolated from PBMCs. The source is a human donor in good health. Both conserved end residues are trimmed from each CDR3. Clone size is stated in some rows and not others, as once, few, many or a class when expanded.

V	J	size	CDR3
TRBV29-1	TRBJ1-1	.	SVTEGLNTEAF
TRBV5-1	TRBJ1-1	.	ASSFGGETEAF
TRBV19	TRBJ2-3	.	ASSLRHADTQY
TRBV7-9	TRBJ1-1	.	ASSPGGGEAF
TRBV18	TRBJ2-7	.	ASSPSGDNRYEQY
TRBV13	TRBJ1-2	.	ASSPNPGGQETYGYT
TRBV5-1	TRBJ2-2	.	ASSRSESNTGELF
TRBV19	TRBJ1-3	.	ASSMGGLQHVGIFSGNTIY
TRBV2	TRBJ2-5	.	ASREYGQFQETQY
TRBV7-6	TRBJ2-1	.	ASSPVGGGNEQF
TRBV6-5	TRBJ2-7	.	ASSLTHGLRHHEQY
TRBV5-4	TRBJ2-7	.	ASSQMGLAGAYEQY
TRBV30	TRBJ2-2	.	AWTGGAVSGELF
TRBV19	TRBJ2-3	.	ASRGGQVKDTQY
TRBV5-1	TRBJ1-3	few	ASSSGGSSGNTIY
TRBV6-1	TRBJ2-7	.	ASSVGTSGYYEQY
TRBV4-1	TRBJ1-5	.	ASSRSEVDQPQH